The 7 T cell receptor beta chains below all came from one sample that was sequenced in a study of CD8+CD57+ T cells in acquired aplastic anemia listed by TCRdb under 2018. TCRdb names Illumina HiSeq 2000 as the instrument used. Profiling of TCR beta VDJ combinations and CDR3 sequences used genomic DNA as the template. Starting from the raw public reads, TCRdb applied fastp trimming at Q25, assembled clones with MiXCR and retained in-frame beta chains. Identical CDR3 proteins give one entry, which carries the most common genes and DNA. The sample yields about 81,000 distinct CDR3 sequences; roughly half were counted once. The top ten constitute roughly 70% of the sample. Sequenced sample: sorted CD4+, CD8+, or CD8+CD57+ T cells (not recorded which) from PBMCs. The receptors here all came from a human donor in good health, serving as a control.

The J gene is TRBJ1-2, the V gene TRBV28, with TRBD1 matching 8 bases. The trim removed 5 bases at V and 4 bases at J, leaving 9 bases unmatched. The CDR3 is 15 residues long. The germline V gene has CDR1 MDHEN and CDR2 SYDVKM. DNA for the CDR3: TGTGCCAGCAGTCAGCCGACAGGGGCTCGCTATGGCTACACCTTC. This sequence encodes CASSQPTGARYGYTF.

V is TRBV15 and J is TRBJ2-5, with 7 positions matching TRBD2. The CDR3 covers 15 residues. J was trimmed by 0 bases and V by 4 bases; bases with no gene match: 5. The germline CDR1 and CDR2 sequences are LNHNV and YYDKDF (reference sequence). The CDR3 protein is CATSTSGWYQETQYF. The CDR3 DNA is TGTGCCACCAGCACTAGCGGATGGTACCAAGAGACCCAGTACTTC.

The V gene is TRBV15, the J gene TRBJ2-2, with D uncertain. The ends were cut back, 0 bases at V and 2 bases at J, with 4 bases in the middle. Germline V gene data show CDR1 as LNHNV and CDR2 as YYDKDF (reference sequence). CDR3 length: 14 residues. CDR3 bases: TGTGCCACCAGCAGAGATTATAACACCGGGGAGCTGTTTTTT. It specifies CATSRDYNTGELFF.

This clonotype was observed many times. This chain joins TRBV5-1 and TRBJ2-7; TRBD1 matches at 8 bases. The CDR3 consists of 14 residues. Trimming at V came to 5 bases and at J to 2 bases, leaving 6 bases not matched to a gene. Per germline, CDR1 SGHRS and CDR2 YFSETQ. The CDR3 bases are TGCGCCAGCAGTCCCAGGGGGCAACCCTACGAGCAGTACTTC. Protein: CASSPRGQPYEQYF.

The chain is built from TRBV10-3 and TRBJ1-6, with TRBD1 matching over 7 bases. The germline gives CDR1 ENHRY, CDR2 SYGVKD. V was pared by 6 bases and J by 10 bases, with 6 bases of the junction left unmatched. CDR3 length equals 13 residues. The CDR3 loop is CAIREGAQSPLHF. DNA for the CDR3: TGTGCCATCAGAGAGGGGGCGCAATCACCCCTCCACTTT.

The chain combines TRBV11-2 with TRBJ1-6; 10 nucleotides match TRBD1. The CDR3 is 17 residues long. J gave up 10 bases and V 1 base, and 10 bases lay outside the gene matches. The germline V gene has CDR1 SGHAT and CDR2 FQNNGV. Here the CDR3 DNA reads TGTGCCAGCAGCTTAGGGTTTCGGGACAGGGGAGAGTCACCCCTCCACTTT. The encoded protein is CASSLGFRDRGESPLHF.

This clonotype has at least ten counts. The gene calls are TRBV5-4 and TRBJ1-2; unclear D gene. V was trimmed by 3 bases and J by 8 bases, leaving 11 bases between them. The germline V gene has CDR1 SGHNT and CDR2 YYREEE (reference sequence). The length of the CDR3 is 12 residues. CDR3 sequence reads: CASSSGVGGYTF. The DNA of the CDR3 is TGTGCCAGCAGCTCCGGAGTAGGCGGCTACACCTTC.